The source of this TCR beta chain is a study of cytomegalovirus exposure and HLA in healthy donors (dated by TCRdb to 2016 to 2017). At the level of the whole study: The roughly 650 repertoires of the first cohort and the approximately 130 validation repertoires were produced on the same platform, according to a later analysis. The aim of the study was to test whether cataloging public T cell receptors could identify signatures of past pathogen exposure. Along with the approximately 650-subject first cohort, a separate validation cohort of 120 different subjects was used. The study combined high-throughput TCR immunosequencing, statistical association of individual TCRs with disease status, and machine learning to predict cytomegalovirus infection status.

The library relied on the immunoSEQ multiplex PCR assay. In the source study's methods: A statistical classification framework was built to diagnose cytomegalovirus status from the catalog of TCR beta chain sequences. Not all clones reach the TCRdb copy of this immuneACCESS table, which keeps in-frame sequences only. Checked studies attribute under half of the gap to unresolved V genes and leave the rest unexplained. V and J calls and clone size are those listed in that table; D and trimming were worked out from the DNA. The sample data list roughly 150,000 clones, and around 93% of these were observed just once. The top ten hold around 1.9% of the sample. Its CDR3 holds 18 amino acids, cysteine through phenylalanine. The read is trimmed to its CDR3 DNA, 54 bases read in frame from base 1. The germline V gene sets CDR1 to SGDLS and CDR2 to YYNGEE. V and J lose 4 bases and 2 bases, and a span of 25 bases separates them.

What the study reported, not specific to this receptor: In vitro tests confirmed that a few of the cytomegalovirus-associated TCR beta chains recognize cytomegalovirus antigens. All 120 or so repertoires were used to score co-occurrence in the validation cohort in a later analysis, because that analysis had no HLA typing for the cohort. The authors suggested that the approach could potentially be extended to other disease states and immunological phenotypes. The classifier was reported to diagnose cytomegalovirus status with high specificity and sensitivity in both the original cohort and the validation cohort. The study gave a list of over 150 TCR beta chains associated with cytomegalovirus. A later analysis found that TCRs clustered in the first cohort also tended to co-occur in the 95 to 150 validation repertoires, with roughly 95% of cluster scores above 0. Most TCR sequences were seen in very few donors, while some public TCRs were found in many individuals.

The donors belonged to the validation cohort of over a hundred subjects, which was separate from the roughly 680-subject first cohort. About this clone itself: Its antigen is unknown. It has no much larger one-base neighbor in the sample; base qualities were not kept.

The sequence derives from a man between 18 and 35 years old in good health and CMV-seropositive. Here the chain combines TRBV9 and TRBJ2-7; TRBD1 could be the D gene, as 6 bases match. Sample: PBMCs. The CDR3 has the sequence CASSPVSGAGEGPYEQYF. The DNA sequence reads TGTGCCAGCAGCCCTGTGTCTGGGGCAGGGGAAGGGCCCTACGAGCAGTACTTC.